The clone carrying this TCR beta chain was counted ten times or more. This specimen belongs to a study of regulatory T cells in long-lasting Graves disease. The V and J ends lost 6 bases and 3 bases respectively, with 8 bases between them. There are 12 residues in the CDR3. Germline-derived CDR1 and CDR2 are MNHNS and SASEGT. The time point is: newly diagnosed GD, antithyroid drugs for less than 3 months. After RNA was extracted from PBMCs, the TCR library was made from it. Relying on iRepertoire HTBI primers and Arm-PCR of CDR3 regions, the team built TCR beta libraries. TCRdb called the multiplex PCR reads again in MiXCR, with one record for every CDR3 protein. Of about 420,000 distinct CDR3 sequences detected, over 15% appear once; the ten largest clones hold less than 30%. Another study also made use of these data, one on T cells in Graves' hyperthyroidism and ophthalmopathy. According to that study: Separating ophthalmopathy from stable hyperthyroidism was achieved by a 13 V-J model.

This clonotype originated in a woman aged 18-29 years with Graves disease. The sample in question was peripheral blood mononuclear cells (PBMCs), obtained at new diagnosis, from a patient treated with antithyroid drugs. The gene calls are TRBV6-1 and TRBJ1-1, with unresolved D. CDR3 in amino acids: CASRWGHTEAFF. The CDR3 coding sequence is TGTGCCAGCAGATGGGGTCACACTGAAGCTTTCTTT.